This T cell receptor (beta chain) emerged from a study of read filtering for tumor transcriptome and immune sequencing. Study overall: Eight or nine patients were R-ISS I, about 16 were R-ISS II, over 5 were R-ISS III. Whole-transcriptome libraries were prepared after DNase treatment.

This clonotype was observed many times. No antigen is known for it. The CDR3 contains 15 residues. V trimming: 4 bases; J trimming: 4 bases; junction bases outside the gene matches: 9. In germline, CDR1 is SGHRS, CDR2 YFSETQ. From around 0.4 ug of RNA, a library with molecular barcoded alpha/delta and beta/gamma adaptors was made. TCRdb re-derived calls from the reads in MiXCR, one entry per CDR3 protein. The sample includes 62,000 or so distinct CDR3 sequences, 20% of them seen just once. Study-level results: Correlation between methods rose after single-read clonotypes were removed.

Every patient had bone marrow sampled while the disease was active. The chain links TRBV5-1 to TRBJ2-5, with 8 bases matching TRBD2. Material for sequencing was a population of CD138-negative cells sorted from bone marrow. This TCR was recovered from a donor aged 40 or over with multiple myeloma. The DNA of the CDR3 is TGCGCCAGCAGCCCTAGCGGGCAGAGGGGAGAGACCCAGTACTTC. It codes for CASSPSGQRGETQYF.